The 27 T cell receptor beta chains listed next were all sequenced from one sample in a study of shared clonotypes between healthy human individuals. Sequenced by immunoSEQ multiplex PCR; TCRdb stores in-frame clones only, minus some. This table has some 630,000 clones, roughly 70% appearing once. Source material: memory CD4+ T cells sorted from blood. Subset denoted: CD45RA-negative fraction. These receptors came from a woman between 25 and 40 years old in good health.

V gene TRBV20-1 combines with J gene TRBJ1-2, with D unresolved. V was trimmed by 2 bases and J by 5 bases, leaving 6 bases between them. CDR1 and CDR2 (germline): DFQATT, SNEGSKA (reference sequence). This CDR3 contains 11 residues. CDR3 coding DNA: TGCAGTGCTAGACAGATATATGGCTACACCTTC. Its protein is CSARQIYGYTF.

As DNA, the CDR3 is TGTGCCAGCTCGCCTCGCCTCTGGAGTACCGGGGAGCTGTTTTTT. Its translation is CASSPRLWSTGELFF. The chain is built from TRBV2 and TRBJ2-2; no clear D gene. The CDR3 runs 15 residues. The germline V gene encodes CDR1 SNHLY and CDR2 FYNNEI. Trimming removed 8 bases from V and 5 bases from J, with 18 bases in between.

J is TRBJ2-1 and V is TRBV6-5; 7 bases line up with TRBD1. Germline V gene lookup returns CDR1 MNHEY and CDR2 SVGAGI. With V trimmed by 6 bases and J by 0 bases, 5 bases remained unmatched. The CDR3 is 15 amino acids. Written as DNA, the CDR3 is TGTGCCAGCAGACGAGGGGACAGCTCCTACAATGAGCAGTTCTTC. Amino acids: CASRRGDSSYNEQFF.

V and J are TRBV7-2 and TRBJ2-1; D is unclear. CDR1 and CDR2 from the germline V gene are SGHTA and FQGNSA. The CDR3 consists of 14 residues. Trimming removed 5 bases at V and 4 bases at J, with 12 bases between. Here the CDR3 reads CASSPASGYNEQFF. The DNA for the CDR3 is TGTGCCAGCAGCCCCGCCTCCGGTTACAATGAGCAGTTCTTC.

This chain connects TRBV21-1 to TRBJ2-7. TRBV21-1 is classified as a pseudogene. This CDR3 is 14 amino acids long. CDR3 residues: CASSNKLSSYEQYF. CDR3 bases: TGTGCCAGCAGCAATAAGCTCAGCTCCTACGAGCAGTACTTC.

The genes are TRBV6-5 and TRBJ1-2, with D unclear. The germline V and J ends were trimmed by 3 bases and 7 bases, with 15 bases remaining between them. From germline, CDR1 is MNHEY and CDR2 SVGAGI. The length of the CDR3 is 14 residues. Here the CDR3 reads CASSYQQRTGGYTF. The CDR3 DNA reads TGTGCCAGCAGTTATCAGCAACGGACGGGTGGCTACACCTTC.

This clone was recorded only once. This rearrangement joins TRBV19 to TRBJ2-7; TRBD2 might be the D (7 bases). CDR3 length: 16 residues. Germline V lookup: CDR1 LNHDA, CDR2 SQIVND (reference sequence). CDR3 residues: CPIGGPVTPTFYEQYF. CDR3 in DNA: TGTCCTATCGGGGGGCCGGTCACTCCTACGTTCTACGAGCAGTACTTC.

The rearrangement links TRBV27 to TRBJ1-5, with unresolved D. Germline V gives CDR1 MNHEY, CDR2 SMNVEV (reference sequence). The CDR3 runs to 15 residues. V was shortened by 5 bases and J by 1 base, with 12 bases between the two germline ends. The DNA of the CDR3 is TGTGCCAGCAGTAAGAATCCGCTCAGCAATCAGCCCCAGCATTTT. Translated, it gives CASSKNPLSNQPQHF.

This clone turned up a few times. As DNA, the CDR3 is TGCAGCGTTGTATGGGGGCGCACTGAAGCTTTCTTT. Protein: CSVVWGRTEAFF. The rearrangement links TRBV29-1 to TRBJ1-1; perhaps TRBD1 as D (6 bases). The CDR3 has 12 residues. The V gene's germline CDR1 is SQVTM and CDR2 ANQGSEA. Trimming shortened V by 4 bases and J by 4 bases, and 10 bases separated the two germline ends.

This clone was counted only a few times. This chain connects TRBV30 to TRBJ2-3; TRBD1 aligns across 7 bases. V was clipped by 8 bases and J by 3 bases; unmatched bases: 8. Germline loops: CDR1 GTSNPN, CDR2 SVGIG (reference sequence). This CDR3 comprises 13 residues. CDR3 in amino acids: CAGDRDSTDTQYF. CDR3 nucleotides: TGTGCCGGTGACCGGGACAGTACAGATACGCAGTATTTT.

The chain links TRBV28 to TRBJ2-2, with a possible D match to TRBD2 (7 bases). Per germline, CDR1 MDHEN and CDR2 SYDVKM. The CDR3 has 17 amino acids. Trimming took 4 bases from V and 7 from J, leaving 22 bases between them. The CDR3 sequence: CASSYPVFAGEGGELFF. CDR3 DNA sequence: TGTGCCAGCAGTTATCCGGTTTTCGCAGGGGAGGGCGGGGAGCTGTTTTTT.

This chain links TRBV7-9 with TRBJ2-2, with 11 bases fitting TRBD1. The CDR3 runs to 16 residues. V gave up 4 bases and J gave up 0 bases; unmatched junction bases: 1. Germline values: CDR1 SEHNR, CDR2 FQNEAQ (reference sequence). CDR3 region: CASSWDRGTNTGELFF. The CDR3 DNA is TGTGCCAGCAGCTGGGACAGGGGGACGAACACCGGGGAGCTGTTTTTT.

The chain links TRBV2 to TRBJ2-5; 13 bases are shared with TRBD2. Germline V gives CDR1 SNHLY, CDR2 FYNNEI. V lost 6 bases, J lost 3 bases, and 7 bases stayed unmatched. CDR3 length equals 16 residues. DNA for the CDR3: TGTGCCAGCAGATACACTAGCGGGAGGGCCAAAGAGACCCAGTACTTC. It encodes CASRYTSGRAKETQYF.

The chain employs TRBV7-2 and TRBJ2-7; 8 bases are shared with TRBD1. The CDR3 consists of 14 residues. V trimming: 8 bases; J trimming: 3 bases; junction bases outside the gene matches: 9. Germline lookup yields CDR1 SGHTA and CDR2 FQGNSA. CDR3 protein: CASALTGDLYEQYF. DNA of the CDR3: TGTGCCAGCGCCTTGACAGGGGATCTCTACGAGCAGTACTTC.

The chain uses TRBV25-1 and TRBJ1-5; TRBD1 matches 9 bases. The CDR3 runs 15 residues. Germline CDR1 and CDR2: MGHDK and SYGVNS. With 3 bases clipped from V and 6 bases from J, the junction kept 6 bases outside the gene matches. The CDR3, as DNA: TGTGCCAGCAGTGACCCGGGACAGGGTGGTCAGCCCCAGCATTTT. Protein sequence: CASSDPGQGGQPQHF.

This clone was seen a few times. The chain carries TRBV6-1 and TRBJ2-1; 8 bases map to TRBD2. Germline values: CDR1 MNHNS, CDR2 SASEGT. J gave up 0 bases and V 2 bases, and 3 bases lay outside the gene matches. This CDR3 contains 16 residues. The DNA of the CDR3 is TGTGCCAGCAGTGAAAAAAGCGGGAGCTCCTACAATGAGCAGTTCTTC. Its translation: CASSEKSGSSYNEQFF.

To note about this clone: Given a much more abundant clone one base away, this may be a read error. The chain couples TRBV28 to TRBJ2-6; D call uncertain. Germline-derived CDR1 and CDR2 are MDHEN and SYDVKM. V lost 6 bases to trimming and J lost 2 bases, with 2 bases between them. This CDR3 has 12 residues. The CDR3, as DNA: TGTGCCAGCAGGGCTGGGGCCAACGTCCTGACTTTC. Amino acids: CASRAGANVLTF.

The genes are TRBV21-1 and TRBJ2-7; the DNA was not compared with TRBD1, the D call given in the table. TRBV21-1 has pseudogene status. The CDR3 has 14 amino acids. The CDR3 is CASSTRDRFYEQYF. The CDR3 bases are TGTGCCAGCAGCACGAGGGACAGATTCTACGAGCAGTACTTC.

The CDR3 here is CASSFQAGEGNIQYF. CDR3 nucleotide sequence: TGTGCCAGCAGCTTCCAAGCGGGAGAGGGGAACATTCAGTACTTC. The V and J genes are TRBV11-2 and TRBJ2-4; 8 positions match TRBD2. The CDR3 is made up of 15 amino acids. The V and J ends lost 3 bases and 7 bases, in that order; junction bases with no gene match: 8. CDR1 is SGHAT and CDR2 is FQNNGV in the germline V gene.

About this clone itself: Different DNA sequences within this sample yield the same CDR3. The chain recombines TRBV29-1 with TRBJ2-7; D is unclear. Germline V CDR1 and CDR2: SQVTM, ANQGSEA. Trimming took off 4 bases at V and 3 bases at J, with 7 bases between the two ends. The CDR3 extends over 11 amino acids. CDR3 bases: TGCAGCGTTGTTTCAGACTACGAGCAGTACTTC. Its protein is CSVVSDYEQYF.

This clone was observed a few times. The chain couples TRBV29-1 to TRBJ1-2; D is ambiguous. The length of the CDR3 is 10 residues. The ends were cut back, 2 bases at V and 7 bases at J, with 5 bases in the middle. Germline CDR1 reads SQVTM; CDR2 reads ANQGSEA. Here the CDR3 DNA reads TGCAGCGTTGAATCAGGTGGCTACACCTTC. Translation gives CSVESGGYTF. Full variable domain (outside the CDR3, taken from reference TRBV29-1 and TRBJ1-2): SAVISQKPSRDICQRGTSLTIQCQVDSQVTMMFWYRQQPGQSLTLIATANQGSEATYESGFVIDKFPISRPNLTFSTLTVSNMSPEDSSIYLCSVESGGYTFGSGTRLTVV.

The CDR3 DNA follows: TGTGCCAGCACCTACTCAGGGGCCCGACAGAGTGGCTACACCTTC. Protein product: CASTYSGARQSGYTF. V and J are TRBV7-9 and TRBJ1-2, with D possibly matching TRBD1 (6 bases). Per germline, CDR1 SEHNR and CDR2 FQNEAQ (reference sequence). V was pared by 7 bases and J by 7 bases, with 22 bases between. This CDR3 spans 15 amino acids.

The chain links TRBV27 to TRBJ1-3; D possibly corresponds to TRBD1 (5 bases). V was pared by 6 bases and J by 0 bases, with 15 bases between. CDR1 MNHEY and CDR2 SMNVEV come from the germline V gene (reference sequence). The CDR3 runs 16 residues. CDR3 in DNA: TGTGCCAGCAGACAGCTGGGGGGACCCTCTGGAAACACCATATATTTT. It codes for CASRQLGGPSGNTIYF.

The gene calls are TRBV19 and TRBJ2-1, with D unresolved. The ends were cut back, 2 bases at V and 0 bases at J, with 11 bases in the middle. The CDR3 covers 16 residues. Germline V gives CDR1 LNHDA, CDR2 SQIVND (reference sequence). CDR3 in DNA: TGTGCCAGTAGTATATTGGTCAGAAGCTCCTACAATGAGCAGTTCTTC. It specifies CASSILVRSSYNEQFF.

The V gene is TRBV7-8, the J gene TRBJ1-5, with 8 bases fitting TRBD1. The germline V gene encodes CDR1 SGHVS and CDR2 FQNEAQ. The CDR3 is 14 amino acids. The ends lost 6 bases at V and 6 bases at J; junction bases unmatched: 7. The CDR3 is CASRKDRASQPQHF. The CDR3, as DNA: TGTGCCAGCAGGAAGGACAGGGCCAGTCAGCCCCAGCATTTT.

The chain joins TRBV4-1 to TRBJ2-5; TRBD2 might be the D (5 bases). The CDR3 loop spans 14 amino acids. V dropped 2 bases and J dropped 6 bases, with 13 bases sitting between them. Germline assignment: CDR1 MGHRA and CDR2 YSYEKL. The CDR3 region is CASSQSGRSKTQYF. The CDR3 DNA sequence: TGCGCCAGCAGCCAATCGGGGAGATCTAAGACCCAGTACTTC.

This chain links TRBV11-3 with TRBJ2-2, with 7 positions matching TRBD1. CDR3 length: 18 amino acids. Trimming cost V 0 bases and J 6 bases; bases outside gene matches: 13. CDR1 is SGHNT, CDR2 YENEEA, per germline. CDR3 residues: CASSLERWGDRVPGELFF. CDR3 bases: TGTGCCAGCAGCTTAGAGAGATGGGGAGACAGGGTCCCCGGGGAGCTGTTTTTT. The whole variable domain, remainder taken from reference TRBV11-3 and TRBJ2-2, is EAGVVQSPRYKIIEKKQPVAFWCNPISGHNTLYWYLQNLGQGPELLIRYENEEAVDDSQLPKDRFSAERLKGVDSTLKIQPAELGDSAVYLCASSLERWGDRVPGELFFGEGSRLTVL.